Listed below are T cell receptor beta chains from one sample, sequenced in a study of cytomegalovirus exposure and HLA in healthy donors. Sequenced by immunoSEQ multiplex PCR; TCRdb stores in-frame clones only, minus some. Of about 140,000 clones listed, about 80% were seen once; the top ten hold under 5%. Sequencing input: PBMCs. Receptor source: a man aged 35 to 55 in good health and CMV-seronegative. The CDR3 runs from the conserved cysteine through the conserved F or W. The D gene is left open where the match is weak. Clone sizes are given selectively: once, few, many, or a class where the clone is expanded.

clone size	D gene	V gene	J gene	CDR3 DNA	CDR3 protein
-	TRBD1	TRBV14	TRBJ1-2	TGTGCCAGCAGCCAAGATCGCAGGGGGAACTATGGCTACACCTTC	CASSQDRRGNYGYTF
-	TRBD1	TRBV13	TRBJ1-2	TGTGCCAGCAGCTTAGAGGGGGGACAGCGAACTAACTATGGCTACACCTTC	CASSLEGGQRTNYGYTF
many	-	TRBV29-1	TRBJ2-1	TGCAGCGTTGAAGAAAGCCCGGCAGGGTATAGTGAGCAGTTCTTC	CSVEESPAGYSEQFF
-	-	TRBV18	TRBJ2-5	TGTGCCAGCTCCCCCAGTGGAGAGACCCAGTACTTC	CASSPSGETQYF
-	-	TRBV5-8	TRBJ1-4	TGTGCCAGCAGCGGGAGGGGACTCGCAACTAATGAAAAACTGTTTTTT	CASSGRGLATNEKLFF
-	TRBD2	TRBV7-9	TRBJ2-1	TGTGCCAGCAGCTTAGGGGGACTAGCGGGGGGAAGCTCCTACAATGAGCAGTTCTTC	CASSLGGLAGGSSYNEQFF
-	-	TRBV19	TRBJ1-1	TGTGCCAGTAGTATGAACCCTGGCCAGACTGAAGCTTTCTTT	CASSMNPGQTEAFF
-	-	TRBV7-2	TRBJ1-2	TGTGCCAGCAGCTTAGACTCCTTTAACTATGGCTACACCTTC	CASSLDSFNYGYTF
-	TRBD1	TRBV19	TRBJ2-7	TGTGCCAGTAGCCCAACAGACAGGGGATCCTACGAGCAGTACTTC	CASSPTDRGSYEQYF
-	-	TRBV7-9	TRBJ2-5	TGTGCCAGCAGCTCTTCAGGGAGGGAGACCCAGTACTTC	CASSSSGRETQYF
-	-	TRBV18	TRBJ1-1	TGTGCCAGCTCACCAGGACAGCACACTGAAGCTTTCTTT	CASSPGQHTEAFF
-	-	TRBV6-1	TRBJ1-1	TGTGCCAGCAGGCAGACACCGAACACTGAAGCTTTCTTT	CASRQTPNTEAFF
-	-	TRBV5-6	TRBJ2-5	TGTGCCAGCAGCCGGATGTTACTCGGGGAGACCCAGTACTTC	CASSRMLLGETQYF
-	TRBD2	TRBV6-6	TRBJ2-5	TGTGCCAGCAGAAGTAGCGGGGGGAGCCAAGAGACCCAGTACTTC	CASRSSGGSQETQYF
-	TRBD1	TRBV15	TRBJ1-2	TGTGCCACCAGCAGAGGACAGGGCCCTTCCCTCGCCTATGGCTACACCTTC	CATSRGQGPSLAYGYTF
-	TRBD2	TRBV4-3	TRBJ2-3	TGCGCCAGCAGCCAAACTAGCGGGGGGTTTTCAGATACGCAGTATTTT	CASSQTSGGFSDTQYF
-	TRBD1	TRBV5-4	TRBJ2-7	TGTGCCAGCAGCTTGAGACAGGGGGCGGACGAGCAGTACTTC	CASSLRQGADEQYF
once	-	TRBV6-5	TRBJ2-1	TGTGCCAGCAGTTACTCAAGGAACAGCTACAATGAGCAGTTCTTC	CASSYSRNSYNEQFF
-	-	TRBV6-5	TRBJ1-2	TGTGCCAGCAGTTACCAGCTGGGAGGGGACTATGGCTACACCTTC	CASSYQLGGDYGYTF
-	TRBD2	TRBV9	TRBJ2-5	TGTGCCAGCAGCCCCAACCATAGCGGGGGGGATAGAGAGACCCAGTACTTC	CASSPNHSGGDRETQYF
once	TRBD2	TRBV6-4	TRBJ2-1	TGTGCCAGCAGTGACTCGGCTCTAAGGCTAGCGGGGGGCCCAGACTCCTACAATGAGCAGTTCTTC	CASSDSALRLAGGPDSYNEQFF
few	-	TRBV6-5	TRBJ1-2	TGTGCCAGCAGTTACCGAACAGGTAACTATGGCTACACCTTC	CASSYRTGNYGYTF
-	TRBD1	TRBV18	TRBJ1-1	TGTGCCAGCTCACCTACTAGGGGGCTCATAGGTGAAGCTTTCTTT	CASSPTRGLIGEAFF
-	-	TRBV30	TRBJ2-2	TGTGCCTGGAGTGCAGGGGTCTTGCCCGGGGAGCTGTTTTTT	CAWSAGVLPGELFF
-	-	TRBV6-1	TRBJ1-1	TGTGCCAGCAGTCGGACAGTTACTTACACTGAAGCTTTCTTT	CASSRTVTYTEAFF
-	-	TRBV7-9	TRBJ1-5	TGTGCCAGCAGCCCCAAGGGGGTTAGCAATCAGCCCCAGCATTTT	CASSPKGVSNQPQHF
-	TRBD1	TRBV2	TRBJ2-5	TGTGCCAGCAAGAGACAGGGTCTGGGCCAAGAGACCCAGTACTTC	CASKRQGLGQETQYF
once	TRBD1	TRBV9	TRBJ2-3	TGTGCCAGCAGCTCACGGACAGGGACCCAGAATACGCAGTATTTT	CASSSRTGTQNTQYF
-	-	TRBV21-1	TRBJ2-3	TGTGCCAGCAGCACTAGTGTGGGGACTAGCGGGTCCACTAGCACAGATACGCAGTATTTT	CASSTSVGTSGSTSTDTQYF
-	-	TRBV28	TRBJ2-7	TGTGCCAGCAGTTCGACAGGTCTCTACGAGCAGTACTTC	CASSSTGLYEQYF
-	TRBD2	TRBV5-1	TRBJ2-1	TGCGCCAGCAGCCCCCGACTAGCGGGGGTCAATGAGCAGTTCTTC	CASSPRLAGVNEQFF
once	-	TRBV23-1	TRBJ1-6	TGCGCCAGCAGACCGTCCAGGGATGATTCACCCCTCCACTTT	CASRPSRDDSPLHF
-	TRBD2	TRBV9	TRBJ2-5	TGTGCCAGCAGCGTTAGCGGGGGGCCCGGGGAGACCCAGTACTTC	CASSVSGGPGETQYF
few	TRBD1	TRBV6-5	TRBJ1-1	TGTGCCAGCAGACGGACAGGGGAGGTCGCTGAAGCTTTCTTT	CASRRTGEVAEAFF
once	-	TRBV21-1	TRBJ1-1	TGTGCCAGCAGCAAAGGACAGGGGAACACTGAAGCTTTCTTT	CASSKGQGNTEAFF
-	TRBD1	TRBV2	TRBJ2-7	TGTGCCAGCAGTGTTGGTGGACAGGCTGTCCACGAGCAGTACTTC	CASSVGGQAVHEQYF
-	-	TRBV5-1	TRBJ2-7	TGCGCCAGCAGCTTGGGCCCAGCCGCGGATATATCCTACGAGCAGTACTTC	CASSLGPAADISYEQYF
-	-	TRBV6-1	TRBJ2-2	TGTGCCAGCAGTGCTCAGGGGAACACCGGGGAGCTGTTTTTT	CASSAQGNTGELFF
-	TRBD1	TRBV5-1	TRBJ1-2	TGCGCCAGCAGCCCCTCGGGGGGACAGGGATTCTATGGCTACACCTTC	CASSPSGGQGFYGYTF
few	-	TRBV19	TRBJ1-1	TGTGCCAGTAGGATAGGAGGCAAAAAGAACACTGAAGCTTTCTTT	CASRIGGKKNTEAFF
once	TRBD1	TRBV28	TRBJ1-4	TGTGCCAGCATCCCCGGCGGGGGACAGGGGGCGAGGGAGGGAAAACTGTTTTTT	CASIPGGGQGAREGKLFF